These T cell receptor beta chains were read from a single sample in a study of regulatory T cells in long-lasting Graves disease. TCRdb recomputed calls from the multiplex PCR reads with MiXCR, one row per CDR3 protein. Of 540,000 or so distinct CDR3 sequences listed, 13% are singletons. The sample was also linked to a second study, of T cells in Graves' hyperthyroidism and ophthalmopathy.

The sequencing used peripheral blood mononuclear cells (PBMCs), collected at new diagnosis, from a patient treated with antithyroid drugs. These receptors all come from a man in his thirties or forties with Graves disease. Both conserved end residues are part of each CDR3. Fields, in order: D gene, J gene, V gene, CDR3 protein. The D gene is left open where the match is weak.

.,TRBJ1-1,TRBV10-3,CAISGQNTEAFF
TRBD1,TRBJ1-4,TRBV2,CASTSGGTISNEKLFF
.,TRBJ2-5,TRBV29-1,CSVGSDRKETQYF
TRBD2,TRBJ2-3,TRBV3-1,CASSLSGSGAGDTQYF
.,TRBJ1-4,TRBV9,CASSVETADELFF
.,TRBJ1-5,TRBV7-8,CASSTKTVDSNQPQHF
TRBD1,TRBJ2-1,TRBV2,CASYGTGGNEQFF
.,TRBJ2-7,TRBV12-3/TRBV12-4,CASSLAQGINEQYF
TRBD1,TRBJ2-2,TRBV9,CASSPSGTETGELFF
.,TRBJ2-2,TRBV12-3/TRBV12-4,CASSSSWTTRELFF
.,TRBJ2-2,TRBV11-3,CASARRTGELFF
.,TRBJ2-5,TRBV12-3/TRBV12-4,CASNGRRDQETQYF
TRBD1,TRBJ2-7,TRBV30,CAWDRGREQYF
TRBD2,TRBJ2-2,TRBV5-1,CASSYRISSGAPNTGELFF
TRBD1,TRBJ2-7,TRBV5-1,CASSLYDRADSYEQYF
.,TRBJ2-1,TRBV12-3/TRBV12-4,CASSFNSYNEQFF
TRBD2,TRBJ2-3,TRBV28,CASSNPGTSHLLDTQYF
.,TRBJ2-7,TRBV19,CASSRQDEQYF
.,TRBJ2-1,TRBV24-1,CATSDLLASSYNEQFF
.,TRBJ1-4,TRBV19,CASSIQQGREKLFF
.,TRBJ1-5,TRBV4-2,CASSQVAGSAQPQHF
.,TRBJ2-5,TRBV28,CASRTGSQETQYF
TRBD2,TRBJ2-7,TRBV20-1,CSASAAGGHEQYF
TRBD1,TRBJ2-3,TRBV7-2,CARTLPGTGISTDTQYF
.,TRBJ1-1,TRBV3-1,CASSHGQANTEAFF
TRBD1,TRBJ1-2,TRBV24-1,CATSDSTGVHGYTF
TRBD2,TRBJ2-3,TRBV2,CASRTGTSGSTTDTQYF
TRBD2,TRBJ2-3,TRBV19,CASSTKSGTSLKFPTDTQYF
.,TRBJ2-7,TRBV30,CASGDILYEQYF
.,TRBJ1-2,TRBV11-2,CASSSTWGDGYTF
.,TRBJ2-1,TRBV19,CASSIPPIGDEQFF
TRBD2,TRBJ2-3,TRBV2,CASSEASGRNADTQYF
TRBD2,TRBJ2-7,TRBV5-1,CASSLAGGFSYEQYF
.,TRBJ1-1,TRBV7-3,CASSSLRASGTSNTEAFF
.,TRBJ2-2,TRBV6-5,CASSYFSTTGELFF
TRBD2,TRBJ2-7,TRBV28,CASSGGLAGEDDEQYF
TRBD2,TRBJ2-5,TRBV20-1,CSARAGGPGETQYF
TRBD1,TRBJ1-5,TRBV19,CASSPGQGSPQHF
TRBD2,TRBJ2-1,TRBV2,CASIPSTTGRGNEQFF
TRBD2,TRBJ2-7,TRBV30,CAWNGLAGTVSSEQYF
.,TRBJ2-3,TRBV29-1,CSVTLDGYTQYF
TRBD2,TRBJ2-2,TRBV30,CAWSVLRTSGSTTGELFF
TRBD2,TRBJ2-5,TRBV7-9,CAGQPIAGEVLRKETQYF
.,TRBJ2-7,TRBV7-2,CASSLEGSHFSEQYF
.,TRBJ2-6,TRBV3-1,CASSHQSGANVLTF
TRBD2,TRBJ2-7,TRBV10-3,CAIRGLAGDGEQYF
.,TRBJ2-7,TRBV27,CASGDLPTYEQYF
.,TRBJ2-5,TRBV11-2,CASSHARVTQYF
TRBD2,TRBJ2-7,TRBV6-1,CASRPPAGGTYEQYF
TRBD2,TRBJ2-5,TRBV9,CASAGGLKETQYF
.,TRBJ1-1,TRBV10-3,CAISEWAGTENTEAFF
.,TRBJ1-2,TRBV10-2,CASMSNRSKNYGYTF
.,TRBJ1-1,TRBV30,CAWSVTHNTEAFF
.,TRBJ1-2,TRBV2,CAGNFREFGGYTF
TRBD1,TRBJ2-7,TRBV12-3/TRBV12-4,CASSVRRDRGEQYF
.,TRBJ2-7,TRBV27,CASRTGVGSRYEQYF
.,TRBJ1-1,TRBV30,CAYHGGLNTEAFF
TRBD1,TRBJ2-1,TRBV27,CATSPDSGTGSNEQFF
.,TRBJ2-7,TRBV20-1,CSASLGSLDEQYF